Following are 5 T cell receptor beta chains from one sample sequenced in a study of CD8 T cells in ankylosing spondylitis. The study, taken as a whole, reports: A TCR beta motif made of several highly homologous variants seemed typical of ankylosing spondylitis blood.

Antigens for these TCRs are unknown. TCRdb re-analysed the 5' RACE reads in MiXCR, keeping a single row per CDR3 protein. The sample shows about 330,000 distinct CDR3 sequences, under 8.5% of them seen only once. The sample was blood, either unsorted or a sorted T cell fraction (not recorded which). The receptors were gathered from a male donor with ankylosing spondylitis.

The rearrangement uses TRBV9 and TRBJ2-5, with 7 bases identical to TRBD2. This CDR3 region has 16 residues. The V gene's germline CDR1 is SGDLS and CDR2 YYNGEE. The J segment lost 5 bases and the V segment lost 0 bases, leaving 10 bases of the junction unmatched. CDR3 amino acids: CASSVAASGEGETQYF. CDR3 DNA sequence: TGTGCCAGCAGCGTAGCGGCGTCCGGGGAGGGGGAGACCCAGTACTTC. The variable domain in full, completed from reference TRBV9 and TRBJ2-5, reads DSGVTQTPKHLITATGQRVTLRCSPRSGDLSVYWYQQSLDQGLQFLIQYYNGEERAKGNILERFSAQQFPDLHSELNLSSLELGDSALYFCASSVAASGEGETQYFGPGTRLLVL.

This clonotype was detected a few times. The gene calls are TRBV7-2 and TRBJ2-2; 7 nucleotides line up with TRBD1. Per the germline V gene, CDR1 is SGHTA and CDR2 is FQGNSA. Losses at the gene ends were 2 bases for V and 4 bases for J; bases not matched to a gene: 7. The CDR3 is 16 residues long. Written as DNA, the CDR3 is TGTGCCAGCAGCTTATTTGGTCAGGGGGTCACCGGGGAGCTGTTTTTT. Protein product: CASSLFGQGVTGELFF.

This clonotype has at least ten counts. The chain has TRBV12-3 or TRBV12-4 and TRBJ2-7, with no clear D. With 4 bases removed from V and 0 bases from J, the gap between germline ends came to 10 bases. The CDR3 contains 14 residues. CDR3 amino acids: CASSSVGSSYEQYF. The CDR3 DNA is TGTGCCAGCAGTTCAGTTGGAAGCTCCTACGAGCAGTACTTC.

This clonotype has just a few counts. The chain uses TRBV20-1 and TRBJ2-5, with 8 bases aligning to TRBD2. The CDR3 runs to 15 residues. V lost 0 bases, J lost 5 bases, and 8 bases stayed unmatched. The germline V gene has CDR1 DFQATT and CDR2 SNEGSKA (reference sequence). CDR3 nucleotides: TGCAGTGCTAGAGATCCAGCGGGAGCGGGGGAGACCCAGTACTTC. This gives the protein CSARDPAGAGETQYF.

The rearrangement joins TRBV5-1 to TRBJ2-3; D gene uncertain. The germline gives CDR1 SGHRS, CDR2 YFSETQ. Trimming took 5 bases from V and 2 from J, leaving 12 bases between them. The CDR3 sequence is 14 residues long. CDR3 nucleotides: TGCGCCAGCAGTAAGGAGCAGCCCACAGATACGCAGTATTTT. Protein: CASSKEQPTDTQYF.